This entry lists 18 T cell receptor beta chains sequenced from one sample in a study of blood T cell repertoires in COVID-19. Data came from immunoSEQ multiplex PCR; TCRdb stores just in-frame clones and leaves some out. The data contain almost 400,000 clones, roughly 86% of them singletons. The sample was PBMCs or T cells enriched from blood (not recorded which). Receptors were obtained from a woman aged 30 to 39 who had recovered from COVID-19.

Concerning this clone: Additional DNA sequences in this sample encode the identical CDR3. This chain links TRBV19 with TRBJ2-2; D might be TRBD2 (5 bases). The germline CDR1 and CDR2 sequences are LNHDA and SQIVND (reference sequence). V lost 2 bases and J lost 0, with 7 bases in between. The CDR3 contains 15 residues. The CDR3 region has the DNA TGTGCCAGTAGTATAAGCGGAGCGAACACCGGGGAGCTGTTTTTT. Translated, it gives CASSISGANTGELFF.

The chain combines TRBV7-3 with TRBJ2-3; 9 bases fit TRBD2. The germline gives CDR1 SGHTA, CDR2 FQGTGA. The trim removed 5 bases at V and 2 bases at J, leaving 2 bases unmatched. This CDR3 spans 14 amino acids. The CDR3 protein is CASSTSGFTDTQYF. CDR3 in DNA: TGTGCCAGCAGCACTAGCGGGTTCACAGATACGCAGTATTTT.

V and J are TRBV5-1 and TRBJ2-7, with TRBD1 matching 11 bases. CDR3 length: 14 residues. V shed 4 bases and J 5 bases; nucleotides not matched to a gene: 5. The V gene's germline CDR1 is SGHRS and CDR2 YFSETQ. This chain's CDR3 is CASSIRTGGNEQYF. CDR3 coding DNA: TGCGCCAGCAGCATTAGGACAGGGGGCAACGAGCAGTACTTC.

The V call is TRBV9, the J call TRBJ2-1; 9 bases are a match to TRBD1. The CDR3 consists of 15 residues. The J segment lost 12 bases and the V segment lost 4 bases, leaving 14 bases of the junction unmatched. CDR1 and CDR2 from the germline V gene are SGDLS and YYNGEE. CDR3 residues: CASSQSGGTGSVQFF. The CDR3 DNA is TGTGCCAGCAGCCAATCTGGGGGGACAGGGAGTGTGCAGTTCTTC.

This clone was seen just once. This chain uses TRBV10-3 with TRBJ1-5, with a weak D call TRBD1 (5 bases). Deletions cut 7 bases from V and 2 bases from J, with 9 bases between. This CDR3 is 13 amino acids long. The germline CDR1 and CDR2 sequences are ENHRY and SYGVKD. CDR3 sequence reads: CAINDSGNQPQHF. The CDR3 DNA is TGTGCCATCAACGACAGCGGCAATCAGCCCCAGCATTTT.

V and J are TRBV9 and TRBJ1-2; possible D gene TRBD1, 5 bases. V was pared by 1 base and J by 4 bases, with 17 bases between. From germline, CDR1 is SGDLS and CDR2 YYNGEE. The CDR3 loop spans 16 amino acids. Here the CDR3 DNA reads TGTGCCAGCAGCGTAACGCAAACAGGACGGTTCTATGGCTACACCTTC. It specifies CASSVTQTGRFYGYTF.

V is TRBV28 and J is TRBJ1-4; 11 nucleotides align to TRBD1. The J segment lost 7 bases and the V segment lost 5 bases, leaving 9 bases of the junction unmatched. From germline, CDR1 is MDHEN and CDR2 SYDVKM. The CDR3 sequence is 16 residues long. CDR3 loop: CASSTGQGAWSEKLFF. The CDR3 DNA is TGTGCCAGCAGTACCGGACAGGGGGCCTGGTCTGAAAAACTGTTTTTT. Variable domain in full (rest from reference TRBV28 and TRBJ1-4): DVKVTQSSRYLVKRTGEKVFLECVQDMDHENMFWYRQDPGLGLRLIYFSYDVKMKEKGDIPEGYSVSREKKERFSLILESASTNQTSMYLCASSTGQGAWSEKLFFGSGTQLSVL.

V usage is TRBV27 and J usage is TRBJ1-1; D is undetermined. The germline CDR1 and CDR2 sequences are MNHEY and SMNVEV (reference sequence). The CDR3 contains 13 residues. Trimming removed 6 bases at V and 5 bases at J, with 13 bases between. This CDR3 reads CASSPRVGTEAFF. Written as DNA, the CDR3 is TGTGCCAGCAGCCCGAGGGTGGGTACTGAAGCTTTCTTT.

The chain links TRBV28 to TRBJ2-7, with TRBD1 matching 9 bases. The V and J ends lost 5 bases and 4 bases, in that order; junction bases with no gene match: 9. The CDR3 totals 15 residues. Germline lookup yields CDR1 MDHEN and CDR2 SYDVKM. CDR3 protein: CASSRPGQGRYEQYF. The CDR3 bases are TGTGCCAGCAGTCGGCCGGGACAGGGTCGGTACGAGCAGTACTTC.

The rearrangement uses TRBV9 and TRBJ2-7, with TRBD2 matching 9 bases. The germline CDR1 and CDR2 sequences are SGDLS and YYNGEE. The CDR3 is made up of 18 amino acids. V was clipped by 0 bases and J by 1 base; unmatched bases: 11. CDR3: CASSVAPTVSGRSYEQYF. The DNA for the CDR3 is TGTGCCAGCAGCGTAGCCCCCACTGTCAGCGGGAGGTCCTACGAGCAGTACTTC.

With respect to this clone: The sample holds other DNA sequences that translate to the same CDR3. The rearrangement uses TRBV12-3 or TRBV12-4 and TRBJ2-7; D is unclear. The CDR3 is made up of 13 amino acids. V lost 2 bases, J lost 4 bases, and 9 bases lay in between. This chain's CDR3 is CASSLRRFYEQYF. The CDR3 DNA reads TGTGCCAGCAGTTTACGCCGGTTTTACGAGCAGTACTTC.

This sequence joins TRBV6-2 or TRBV6-3 and TRBJ1-6; unclear D gene. The CDR3 is 12 amino acids. Trimming removed 5 bases at V and 7 bases at J, with 6 bases between. Per germline, CDR1 MNHEY and CDR2 SVGEGT. The CDR3 region has the DNA TGTGCCAGCAGTCGGAGGAATTCACCCCTCCACTTT. It encodes CASSRRNSPLHF.

This clone was seen only once. V gene TRBV5-1 combines with J gene TRBJ2-2, with TRBD2 as a possible D gene (5 bases). CDR3 size: 14 residues. CDR1 and CDR2 (germline): SGHRS, YFSETQ. Trimming removed 0 bases from V and 6 bases from J, with 9 bases in between. The chain's CDR3 is CASSLGGAAGELFF. DNA for the CDR3: TGCGCCAGCAGCTTGGGGGGAGCCGCCGGGGAGCTGTTTTTT.

The rearrangement uses TRBV5-1 and TRBJ2-7; 11 bases map to TRBD2. CDR3 length equals 16 residues. Germline V gene lookup returns CDR1 SGHRS and CDR2 YFSETQ. V shed 5 bases and J 0 bases; nucleotides not matched to a gene: 7. CDR3 loop: CASRSLAGGSSYEQYF. The CDR3 nucleotides read TGCGCCAGCAGGAGTCTAGCGGGGGGTAGCTCCTACGAGCAGTACTTC.

The rearrangement uses TRBV7-2 and TRBJ2-1; possibly TRBD1 for D (5 bases). The CDR3 contains 14 residues. Germline CDR1 is SGHTA and CDR2 is FQGNSA. V shed 7 bases and J shed 9 bases, with 19 bases lying between them. The chain's CDR3 is CASNTNGQGSEQFF. As DNA, the CDR3 is TGTGCCAGCAACACTAATGGGCAGGGAAGTGAGCAGTTCTTC.

The chain links TRBV28 to TRBJ1-2; the D is unclear. Germline V gene data show CDR1 as MDHEN and CDR2 as SYDVKM. The length of the CDR3 is 11 residues. Trimming pared 6 bases from V and 4 bases from J, leaving 6 bases between. This CDR3 reads CASSKLYGYTF. The CDR3 bases are TGTGCCAGCAGCAAGCTCTATGGCTACACCTTC.

The chain carries TRBV28 and TRBJ1-2, with 10 bases fitting TRBD1. The CDR3 length is 13 residues. Germline V gene sequence: CDR1 MDHEN, CDR2 SYDVKM. Trimming at V came to 6 bases and at J to 7 bases, leaving 5 bases not matched to a gene. The CDR3 sequence: CASRGRDRGGYTF. Written as DNA, the CDR3 is TGTGCCAGCAGGGGCCGGGACAGGGGTGGCTACACCTTC.

This clone was observed once. The chain carries TRBV7-3 and TRBJ1-6; no reliable D call. The CDR3 extends over 15 amino acids. Germline V lookup: CDR1 SGHTA, CDR2 FQGTGA. Trimming took 2 bases from V and 1 from J, leaving 6 bases between them. Here the CDR3 reads CASSLQVSYNSPLHF. CDR3 sequence (DNA): TGTGCCAGCAGCTTACAGGTTTCCTATAATTCACCCCTCCACTTT.